This TCR beta chain was retrieved from a study of tumor-infiltrating lymphocytes in primary liver carcinoma. Study information: Productive TCRbeta read yields ran from roughly 3.65 to 7.13 million per sample and were similar between tissues.

CDR3 length: 15 residues. J lost 4 bases, V lost 5 bases, and 5 bases had no gene match. RNA isolated from unsorted whole blood supplied the blood RNA, with germline DNA also extracted. Constant-region priming of around 490 ng total RNA yielded TCR beta cDNA. Investigators got TCR beta libraries out of three nested multiplex PCR rounds, done with slightly modified ARM-PCR. It was with TRBV1-TRBV30 forward primers and a C-beta reverse primer that the first two PCR rounds were run, at 10 to 11 cycles each. TCRdb analysed the multiplex PCR reads with MiXCR anew, one entry per CDR3 protein. The sample yields approximately 320,000 distinct CDR3 sequences, more than 55% seen once. A few counts support this clonotype.

The clonotype originates from a woman in her twenties or thirties with primary liver carcinoma and hepatitis B virus infection. The sample taken for sequencing was peripheral blood. This sequence joins TRBV12-3 or TRBV12-4 and TRBJ2-5; 12 nucleotides align to TRBD2. CDR3 nucleotides: TGTGCCAGCAGTAGCTCGGGACTAGCGGGAGAGACCCAGTACTTC. Encoded protein: CASSSSGLAGETQYF.